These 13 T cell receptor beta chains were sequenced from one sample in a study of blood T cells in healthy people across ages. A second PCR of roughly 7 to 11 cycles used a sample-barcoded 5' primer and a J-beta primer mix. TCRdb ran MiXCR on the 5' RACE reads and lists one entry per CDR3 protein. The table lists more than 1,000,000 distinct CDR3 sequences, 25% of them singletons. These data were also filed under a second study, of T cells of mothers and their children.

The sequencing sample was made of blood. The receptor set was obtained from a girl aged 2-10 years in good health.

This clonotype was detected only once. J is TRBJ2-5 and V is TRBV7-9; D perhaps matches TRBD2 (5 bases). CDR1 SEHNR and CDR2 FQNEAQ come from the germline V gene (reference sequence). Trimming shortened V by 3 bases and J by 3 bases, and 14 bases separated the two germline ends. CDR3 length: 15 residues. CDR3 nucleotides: TGTGCCAGCAGCTTTTACGAGGGCCCGGAAGAGACCCAGTACTTC. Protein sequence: CASSFYEGPEETQYF. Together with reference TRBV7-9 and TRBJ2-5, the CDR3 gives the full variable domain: DTGVSQNPRHKITKRGQNVTFRCDPISEHNRLYWYRQTLGQGPEFLTYFQNEAQLEKSRLLSDRFSAERPKGSFSTLEIQRTEQGDSAMYLCASSFYEGPEETQYFGPGTRLLVL.

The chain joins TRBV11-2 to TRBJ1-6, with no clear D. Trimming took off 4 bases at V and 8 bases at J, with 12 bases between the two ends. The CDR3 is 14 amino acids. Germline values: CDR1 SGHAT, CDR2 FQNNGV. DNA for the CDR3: TGTGCCAGCAGCTATTCCGGACGGTATTCACCCCTCCACTTT. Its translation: CASSYSGRYSPLHF.

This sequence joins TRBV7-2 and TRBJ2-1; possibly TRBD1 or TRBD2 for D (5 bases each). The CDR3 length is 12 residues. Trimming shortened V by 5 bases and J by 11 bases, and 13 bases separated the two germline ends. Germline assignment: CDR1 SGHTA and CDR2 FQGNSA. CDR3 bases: TGTGCCAGCAGCCTCGAGGGGAATCAGCAGTTCTTC. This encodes CASSLEGNQQFF.

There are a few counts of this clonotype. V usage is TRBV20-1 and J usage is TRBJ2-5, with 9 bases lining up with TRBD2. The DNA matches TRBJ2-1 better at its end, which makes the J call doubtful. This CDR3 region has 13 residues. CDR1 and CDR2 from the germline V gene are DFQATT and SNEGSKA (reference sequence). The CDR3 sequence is CSARYSGSTEQFF. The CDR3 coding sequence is TGCAGTGCTAGGTATAGCGGGAGCACGGAGCAGTTCTTC.

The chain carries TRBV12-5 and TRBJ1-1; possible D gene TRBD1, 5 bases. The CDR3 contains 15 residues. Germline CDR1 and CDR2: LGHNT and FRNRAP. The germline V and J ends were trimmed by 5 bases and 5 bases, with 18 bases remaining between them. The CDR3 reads CASGKTGRGMTEAFF. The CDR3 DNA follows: TGTGCTAGTGGTAAAACTGGGAGGGGAATGACTGAAGCTTTCTTT.

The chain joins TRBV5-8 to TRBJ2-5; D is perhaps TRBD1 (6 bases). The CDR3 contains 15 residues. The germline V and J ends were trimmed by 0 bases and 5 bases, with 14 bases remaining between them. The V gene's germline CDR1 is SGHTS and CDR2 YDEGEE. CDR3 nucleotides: TGTGCCAGCAGCTTGGAAGGGGGAACGGATGAGACCCAGTACTTC. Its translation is CASSLEGGTDETQYF.

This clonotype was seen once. CDR3 sequence: CASRTEASGIFEETQYF. In DNA form, the CDR3 reads TGTGCCAGCAGGACTGAAGCTAGCGGGATATTTGAAGAGACCCAGTACTTC. J is TRBJ2-5 and V is TRBV6-1; the match to TRBD2 covers 9 bases. Germline loops: CDR1 MNHNS, CDR2 SASEGT. CDR3 length: 17 residues. V was pared by 6 bases and J by 3 bases, with 14 bases of the junction left unmatched.

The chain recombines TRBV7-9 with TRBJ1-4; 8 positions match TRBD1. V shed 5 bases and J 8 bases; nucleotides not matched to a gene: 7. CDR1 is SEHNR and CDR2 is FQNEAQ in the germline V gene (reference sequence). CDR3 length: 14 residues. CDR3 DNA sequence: TGTGCCAGCAGCAGTGACAGGGGCCGCGAAAAACTGTTTTTT. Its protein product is CASSSDRGREKLFF.

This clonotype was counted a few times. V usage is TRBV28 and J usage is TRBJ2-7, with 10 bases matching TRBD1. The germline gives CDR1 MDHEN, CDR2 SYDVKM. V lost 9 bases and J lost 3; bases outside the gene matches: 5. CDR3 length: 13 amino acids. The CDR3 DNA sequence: TGTGCCAGGTCGGGACAGGGGCACTACGAGCAGTACTTC. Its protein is CARSGQGHYEQYF.

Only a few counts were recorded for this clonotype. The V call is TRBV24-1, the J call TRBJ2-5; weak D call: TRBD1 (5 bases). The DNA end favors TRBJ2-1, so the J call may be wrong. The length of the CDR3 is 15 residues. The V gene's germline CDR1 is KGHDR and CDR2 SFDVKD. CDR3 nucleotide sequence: TGTGCCACCAGTGCGCCTAGAGGAATACAGGATGAGCAGTTCTTC. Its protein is CATSAPRGIQDEQFF.

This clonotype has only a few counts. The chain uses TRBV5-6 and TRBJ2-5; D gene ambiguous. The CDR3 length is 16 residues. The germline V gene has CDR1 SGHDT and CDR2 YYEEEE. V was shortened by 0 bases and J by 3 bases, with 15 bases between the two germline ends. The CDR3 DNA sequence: TGTGCCAGCAGCTTGGCCGGTTGGGCGGAGAAAGAGACCCAGTACTTC. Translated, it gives CASSLAGWAEKETQYF.

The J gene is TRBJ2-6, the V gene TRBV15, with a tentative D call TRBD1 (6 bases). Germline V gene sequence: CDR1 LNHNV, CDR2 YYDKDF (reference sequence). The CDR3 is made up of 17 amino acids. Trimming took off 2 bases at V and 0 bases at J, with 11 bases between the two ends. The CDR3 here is CATSRNRENSGANVLTF. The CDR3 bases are TGTGCCACCAGCAGAAACAGGGAAAACTCTGGGGCCAACGTCCTGACTTTC.

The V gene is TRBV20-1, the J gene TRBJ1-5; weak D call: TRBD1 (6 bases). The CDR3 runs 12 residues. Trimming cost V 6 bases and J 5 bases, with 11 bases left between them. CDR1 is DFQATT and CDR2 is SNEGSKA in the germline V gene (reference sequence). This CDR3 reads CSARTVDQPQHF. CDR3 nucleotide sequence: TGCAGTGCCAGGACAGTCGATCAGCCCCAGCATTTT.